The sequence of this T cell receptor (beta chain) was determined in a study of T-cell reconstitution after alpha-beta-depleted transplantation in children. A few counts support this clonotype. It was with unique molecular identifiers that the TCRbeta library was prepared. MiXCR was run by TCRdb on the PCR reads, yielding one entry per CDR3 protein. The table includes fewer than 550,000 distinct CDR3 sequences, about 11% detected once. V lost 1 base to trimming and J lost 2 bases, with 12 bases between them. The CDR3 totals 16 residues. Per the germline V gene, CDR1 is SEHNR and CDR2 is FQNEAQ (reference sequence).

The sequence derives from a human donor who donated a stem cell graft to a child with acute myeloid leukemia. Sequences were derived from PBMCs from the stem cell graft donor, sampled from the stem cell graft. This chain joins TRBV7-9 and TRBJ1-5; a possible D gene is TRBD1 (6 bases). The CDR3 loop reads CASSLDGGHGNQPQHF. As DNA, the CDR3 is TGTGCCAGCAGCTTAGACGGGGGCCACGGCAATCAGCCCCAGCATTTT.